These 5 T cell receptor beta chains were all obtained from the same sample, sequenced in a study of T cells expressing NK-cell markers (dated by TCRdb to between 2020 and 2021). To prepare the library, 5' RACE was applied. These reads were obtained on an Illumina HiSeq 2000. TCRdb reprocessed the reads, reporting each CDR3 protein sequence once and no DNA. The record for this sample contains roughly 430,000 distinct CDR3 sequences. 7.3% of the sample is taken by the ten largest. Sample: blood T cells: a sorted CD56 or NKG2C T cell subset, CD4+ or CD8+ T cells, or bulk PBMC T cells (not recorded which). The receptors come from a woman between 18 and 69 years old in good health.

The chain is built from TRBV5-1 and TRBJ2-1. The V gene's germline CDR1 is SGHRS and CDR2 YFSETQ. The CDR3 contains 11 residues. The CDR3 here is CASKIGNEQFF.

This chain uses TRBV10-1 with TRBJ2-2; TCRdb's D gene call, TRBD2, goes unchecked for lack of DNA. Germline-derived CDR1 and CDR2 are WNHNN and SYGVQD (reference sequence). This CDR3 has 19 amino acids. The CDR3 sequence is CASSDPGTSGGPNTGELFF.

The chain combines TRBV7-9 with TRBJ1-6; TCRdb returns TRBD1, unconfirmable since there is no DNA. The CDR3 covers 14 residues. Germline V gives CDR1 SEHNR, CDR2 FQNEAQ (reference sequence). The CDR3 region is CASSPLGGLSPLHF.

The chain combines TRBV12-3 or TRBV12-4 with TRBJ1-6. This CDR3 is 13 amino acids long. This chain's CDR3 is CASVARDSSPLHF.

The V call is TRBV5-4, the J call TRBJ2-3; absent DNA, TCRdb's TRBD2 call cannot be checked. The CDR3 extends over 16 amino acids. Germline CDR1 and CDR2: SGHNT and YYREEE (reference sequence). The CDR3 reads CASSSLAGEYTDTQYF.